Listed below are T cell receptor beta chains from one sample, sequenced in a study of T cells in Graves' hyperthyroidism and ophthalmopathy. Each CDR3 protein is one row after TCRdb ran MiXCR on the multiplex PCR reads. The sample lists roughly 500,000 distinct CDR3 sequences; approximately 16% were seen once. Source material: blood. The receptors stem from a woman aged 25 to 39 with Graves' ophthalmopathy. Each CDR3 is given with its conserved first and last residue. Fields, in order: J gene, CDR3 length, V gene, clone size, CDR3 protein. The listing skips clone size in some rows; elsewhere it reads once, few, many or a size class.

TRBJ2-5 | 15 | TRBV7-9 | few | CASSSPTGYQETQYF
TRBJ1-6 | 12 | TRBV25-1 | few | CASSEGYSPLHF
TRBJ2-3 | 16 | TRBV12-3/TRBV12-4 | many | CASSTDRDQRGDTQYF
TRBJ2-1 | 12 | TRBV6-2/TRBV6-3 | few | CASSDMYNEQFF
TRBJ2-7 | 14 | TRBV27 | . | CASSFVSGRYEQYF
TRBJ2-3 | 21 | TRBV12-3/TRBV12-4 | many | CASSSSGQGRTSGSRTDTQYF
TRBJ1-1 | 17 | TRBV7-2 | many | CASSLRGQGLGNTEAFF
TRBJ2-3 | 11 | TRBV29-1 | . | CSIKKADTQYF
TRBJ2-1 | 15 | TRBV5-8 | few | CASSLVSGRPGEQFF
TRBJ2-7 | 14 | TRBV20-1 | many | CSLKHERDSYEQYF
TRBJ2-7 | 15 | TRBV6-2/TRBV6-3 | . | CASSPTLQPSDEQYF
TRBJ2-6 | 18 | TRBV6-2/TRBV6-3 | . | CASSSAQFTGTGANVLTF
TRBJ2-7 | 14 | TRBV20-1 | many | CSARDGGRSYEQYF
TRBJ1-6 | 15 | TRBV7-2 | few | CASRRDRGLSSPLHF
TRBJ2-3 | 13 | TRBV12-3/TRBV12-4 | many | CASSESSTDTQYF
TRBJ1-5 | 14 | TRBV7-8 | . | CASSPLWGRQPQHF
TRBJ1-4 | 15 | TRBV29-1 | few | CSVEAARGGGEKLFF
TRBJ2-1 | 17 | TRBV9 | . | CASSVGASGDPYNEQFF
TRBJ2-6 | 16 | TRBV7-2 | many | CASSLVRTPGANVLTF
TRBJ2-7 | 14 | TRBV6-1 | many | CASSGYRGIYEQYF
TRBJ2-7 | 13 | TRBV12-3/TRBV12-4 | few | CASSFTVAMEQYF
TRBJ1-1 | 12 | TRBV28 | many | CASSPPRGLAFF
TRBJ1-2 | 13 | TRBV10-3 | . | CAISGQGESGYTF
TRBJ2-5 | 14 | TRBV14 | few | CASSQVGIEETQYF
TRBJ2-3 | 16 | TRBV11-2 | few | CASSSTNPGTVDTQYF
TRBJ1-5 | 13 | TRBV7-2 | . | CASSSDPHGAQHF
TRBJ2-7 | 11 | TRBV28 | many | CASSSSNEQYF
TRBJ2-2 | 15 | TRBV10-3 | . | CAIRSDRGGTGELFF
TRBJ1-1 | 15 | TRBV7-6 | many | CASSPKTGVPTEAFF
TRBJ2-1 | 19 | TRBV24-1 | few | CATSALRGGTSGKNDEQFF
TRBJ2-7 | 14 | TRBV12-3/TRBV12-4 | . | CASSGLAGAYEQYF
TRBJ1-2 | 13 | TRBV27 | . | CASSPAGPDGYTF
TRBJ2-3 | 15 | TRBV19 | . | CASNNVQGWTDTQYF